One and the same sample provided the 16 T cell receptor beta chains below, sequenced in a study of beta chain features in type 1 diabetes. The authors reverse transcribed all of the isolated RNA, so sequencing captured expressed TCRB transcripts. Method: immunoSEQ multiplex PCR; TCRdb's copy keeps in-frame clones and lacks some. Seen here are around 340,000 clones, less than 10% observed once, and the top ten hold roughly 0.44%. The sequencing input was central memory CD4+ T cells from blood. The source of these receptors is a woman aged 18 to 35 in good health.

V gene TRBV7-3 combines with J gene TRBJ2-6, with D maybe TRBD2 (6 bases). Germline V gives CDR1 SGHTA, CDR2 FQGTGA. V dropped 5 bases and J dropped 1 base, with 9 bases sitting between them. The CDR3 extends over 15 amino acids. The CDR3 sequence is CASSGGTSGANVLTF. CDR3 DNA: TGTGCCAGCAGCGGAGGGACGTCTGGGGCCAACGTCCTGACTTTC.

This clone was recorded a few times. The CDR3 DNA follows: TGCGCCAGCAGCTGGGGGACTACCCAAGAGACCCAGTACTTC. Translated, it gives CASSWGTTQETQYF. This chain joins TRBV5-1 and TRBJ2-5; TRBD2 matches at 7 bases. J gave up 1 base and V 3 bases, and 3 bases lay outside the gene matches. The germline CDR1 and CDR2 sequences are SGHRS and YFSETQ. This CDR3 contains 14 residues.

In DNA, the CDR3 is TGTGCCAGCAGCTTAGGGGCTAGCGGGACGTACCAAGAGACCCAGTACTTC. Its translation: CASSLGASGTYQETQYF. V gene TRBV7-3 combines with J gene TRBJ2-5, with 9 bases matching TRBD2. CDR1 is SGHTA and CDR2 is FQGTGA in the germline V gene. J was trimmed by 0 bases and V by 2 bases; bases with no gene match: 7. CDR3 length equals 17 residues.

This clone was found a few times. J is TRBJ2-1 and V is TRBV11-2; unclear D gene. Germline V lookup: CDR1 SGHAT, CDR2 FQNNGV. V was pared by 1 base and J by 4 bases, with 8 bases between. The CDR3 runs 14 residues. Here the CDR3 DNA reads TGTGCCAGCAGCTTAGGTTCTCAATACAATGAGCAGTTCTTC. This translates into CASSLGSQYNEQFF. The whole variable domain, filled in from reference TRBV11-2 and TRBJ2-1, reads EAGVAQSPRYKIIEKRQSVAFWCNPISGHATLYWYQQILGQGPKLLIQFQNNGVVDDSQLPKDRFSAERLKGVDSTLKIQPAKLEDSAVYLCASSLGSQYNEQFFGPGTRLTVL.

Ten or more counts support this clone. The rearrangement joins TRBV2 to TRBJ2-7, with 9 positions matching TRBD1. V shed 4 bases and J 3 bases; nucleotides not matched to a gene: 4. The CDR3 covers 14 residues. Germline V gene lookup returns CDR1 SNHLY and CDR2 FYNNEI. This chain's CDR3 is CASSADRGNYEQYF. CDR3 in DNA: TGTGCCAGCAGTGCGGACAGGGGAAACTACGAGCAGTACTTC. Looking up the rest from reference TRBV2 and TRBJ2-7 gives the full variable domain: EPEVTQTPSHQVTQMGQEVILRCVPISNHLYFYWYRQILGQKVEFLVSFYNNEISEKSEIFDDQFSVERPDGSNFTLKIRSTKLEDSAMYFCASSADRGNYEQYFGPGTRLTVT.

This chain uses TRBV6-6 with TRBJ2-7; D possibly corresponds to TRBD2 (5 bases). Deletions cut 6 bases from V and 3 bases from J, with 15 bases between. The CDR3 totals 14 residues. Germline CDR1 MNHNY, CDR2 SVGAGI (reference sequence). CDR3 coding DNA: TGTGCCAGCAGCCTAAGGAGCGGAGTCTACGAGCAGTACTTC. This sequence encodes CASSLRSGVYEQYF.

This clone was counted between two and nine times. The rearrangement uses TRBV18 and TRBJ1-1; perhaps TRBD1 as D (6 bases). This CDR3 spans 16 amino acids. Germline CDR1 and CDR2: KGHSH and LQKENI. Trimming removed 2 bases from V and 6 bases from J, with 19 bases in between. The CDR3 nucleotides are TGTGCCAGCTCACCAAGAAACAGGGAAGGTGCAGCTGAAGCTTTCTTT. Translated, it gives CASSPRNREGAAEAFF.

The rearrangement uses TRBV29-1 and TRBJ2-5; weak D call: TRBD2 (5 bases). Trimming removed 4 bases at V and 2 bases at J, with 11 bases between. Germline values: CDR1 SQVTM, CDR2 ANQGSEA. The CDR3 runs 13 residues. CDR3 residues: CSVVERSQETQYF. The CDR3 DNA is TGCAGCGTTGTCGAGCGGAGTCAAGAGACCCAGTACTTC.

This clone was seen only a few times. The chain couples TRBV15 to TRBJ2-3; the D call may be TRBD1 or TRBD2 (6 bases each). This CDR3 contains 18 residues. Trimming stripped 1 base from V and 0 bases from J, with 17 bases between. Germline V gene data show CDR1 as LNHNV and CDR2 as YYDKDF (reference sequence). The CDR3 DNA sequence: TGTGCCACCAGCAGAGTGCGGGACATTCTCCTTAGCACAGATACGCAGTATTTT. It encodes CATSRVRDILLSTDTQYF.

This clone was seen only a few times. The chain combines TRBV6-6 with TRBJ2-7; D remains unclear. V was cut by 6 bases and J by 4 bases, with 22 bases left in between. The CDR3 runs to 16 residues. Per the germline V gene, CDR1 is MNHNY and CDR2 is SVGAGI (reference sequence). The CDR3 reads CASSHGRSLSSYEQYF. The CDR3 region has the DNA TGTGCCAGCAGCCACGGACGCTCCCTCTCAAGTTACGAGCAGTACTTC.

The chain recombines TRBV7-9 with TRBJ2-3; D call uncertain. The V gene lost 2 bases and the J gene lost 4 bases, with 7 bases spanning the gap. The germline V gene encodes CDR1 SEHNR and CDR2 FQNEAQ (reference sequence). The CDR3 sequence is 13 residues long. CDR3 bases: TGTGCCAGCAGCTTACGACTTGCAGATACGCAGTATTTT. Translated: CASSLRLADTQYF.

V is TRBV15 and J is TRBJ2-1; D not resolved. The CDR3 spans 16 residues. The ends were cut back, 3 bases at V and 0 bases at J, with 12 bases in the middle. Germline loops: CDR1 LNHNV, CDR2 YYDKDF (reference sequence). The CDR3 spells CATSSLDINSYNEQFF. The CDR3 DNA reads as TGTGCCACCAGCAGCCTCGATATTAACTCCTACAATGAGCAGTTCTTC.

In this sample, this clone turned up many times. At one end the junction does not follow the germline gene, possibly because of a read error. The DNA of the CDR3 is TGTGCCAGCAGCATAGAGGGACCCGGGGAGCTGTTTTTT. Encoded protein: CASSIEGPGELFF. This chain connects TRBV11-2 to TRBJ2-2; D possibly uses TRBD1 or TRBD2 (5 bases each). CDR3 length: 13 residues. Germline CDR1 and CDR2: SGHAT and FQNNGV.

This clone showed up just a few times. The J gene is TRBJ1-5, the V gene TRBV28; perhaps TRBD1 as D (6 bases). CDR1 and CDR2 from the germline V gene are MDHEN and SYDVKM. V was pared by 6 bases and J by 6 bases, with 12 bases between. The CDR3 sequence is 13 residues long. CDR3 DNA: TGTGCCAGCAGGACCCAGGGGTCTCAGCCCCAGCATTTT. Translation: CASRTQGSQPQHF.

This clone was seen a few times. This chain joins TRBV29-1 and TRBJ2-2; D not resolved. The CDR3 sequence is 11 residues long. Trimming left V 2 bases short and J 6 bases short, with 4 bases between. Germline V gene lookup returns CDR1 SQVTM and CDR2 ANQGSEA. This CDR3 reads CSVERAGELFF. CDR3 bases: TGCAGCGTTGAACGGGCCGGGGAGCTGTTTTTT.

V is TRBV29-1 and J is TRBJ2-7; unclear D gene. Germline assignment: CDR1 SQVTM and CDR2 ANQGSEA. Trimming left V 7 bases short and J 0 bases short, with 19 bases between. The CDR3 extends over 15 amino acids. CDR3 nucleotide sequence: TGCAGCGACCGAAGAGGACCACCAGGCTCCTACGAGCAGTACTTC. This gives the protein CSDRRGPPGSYEQYF.